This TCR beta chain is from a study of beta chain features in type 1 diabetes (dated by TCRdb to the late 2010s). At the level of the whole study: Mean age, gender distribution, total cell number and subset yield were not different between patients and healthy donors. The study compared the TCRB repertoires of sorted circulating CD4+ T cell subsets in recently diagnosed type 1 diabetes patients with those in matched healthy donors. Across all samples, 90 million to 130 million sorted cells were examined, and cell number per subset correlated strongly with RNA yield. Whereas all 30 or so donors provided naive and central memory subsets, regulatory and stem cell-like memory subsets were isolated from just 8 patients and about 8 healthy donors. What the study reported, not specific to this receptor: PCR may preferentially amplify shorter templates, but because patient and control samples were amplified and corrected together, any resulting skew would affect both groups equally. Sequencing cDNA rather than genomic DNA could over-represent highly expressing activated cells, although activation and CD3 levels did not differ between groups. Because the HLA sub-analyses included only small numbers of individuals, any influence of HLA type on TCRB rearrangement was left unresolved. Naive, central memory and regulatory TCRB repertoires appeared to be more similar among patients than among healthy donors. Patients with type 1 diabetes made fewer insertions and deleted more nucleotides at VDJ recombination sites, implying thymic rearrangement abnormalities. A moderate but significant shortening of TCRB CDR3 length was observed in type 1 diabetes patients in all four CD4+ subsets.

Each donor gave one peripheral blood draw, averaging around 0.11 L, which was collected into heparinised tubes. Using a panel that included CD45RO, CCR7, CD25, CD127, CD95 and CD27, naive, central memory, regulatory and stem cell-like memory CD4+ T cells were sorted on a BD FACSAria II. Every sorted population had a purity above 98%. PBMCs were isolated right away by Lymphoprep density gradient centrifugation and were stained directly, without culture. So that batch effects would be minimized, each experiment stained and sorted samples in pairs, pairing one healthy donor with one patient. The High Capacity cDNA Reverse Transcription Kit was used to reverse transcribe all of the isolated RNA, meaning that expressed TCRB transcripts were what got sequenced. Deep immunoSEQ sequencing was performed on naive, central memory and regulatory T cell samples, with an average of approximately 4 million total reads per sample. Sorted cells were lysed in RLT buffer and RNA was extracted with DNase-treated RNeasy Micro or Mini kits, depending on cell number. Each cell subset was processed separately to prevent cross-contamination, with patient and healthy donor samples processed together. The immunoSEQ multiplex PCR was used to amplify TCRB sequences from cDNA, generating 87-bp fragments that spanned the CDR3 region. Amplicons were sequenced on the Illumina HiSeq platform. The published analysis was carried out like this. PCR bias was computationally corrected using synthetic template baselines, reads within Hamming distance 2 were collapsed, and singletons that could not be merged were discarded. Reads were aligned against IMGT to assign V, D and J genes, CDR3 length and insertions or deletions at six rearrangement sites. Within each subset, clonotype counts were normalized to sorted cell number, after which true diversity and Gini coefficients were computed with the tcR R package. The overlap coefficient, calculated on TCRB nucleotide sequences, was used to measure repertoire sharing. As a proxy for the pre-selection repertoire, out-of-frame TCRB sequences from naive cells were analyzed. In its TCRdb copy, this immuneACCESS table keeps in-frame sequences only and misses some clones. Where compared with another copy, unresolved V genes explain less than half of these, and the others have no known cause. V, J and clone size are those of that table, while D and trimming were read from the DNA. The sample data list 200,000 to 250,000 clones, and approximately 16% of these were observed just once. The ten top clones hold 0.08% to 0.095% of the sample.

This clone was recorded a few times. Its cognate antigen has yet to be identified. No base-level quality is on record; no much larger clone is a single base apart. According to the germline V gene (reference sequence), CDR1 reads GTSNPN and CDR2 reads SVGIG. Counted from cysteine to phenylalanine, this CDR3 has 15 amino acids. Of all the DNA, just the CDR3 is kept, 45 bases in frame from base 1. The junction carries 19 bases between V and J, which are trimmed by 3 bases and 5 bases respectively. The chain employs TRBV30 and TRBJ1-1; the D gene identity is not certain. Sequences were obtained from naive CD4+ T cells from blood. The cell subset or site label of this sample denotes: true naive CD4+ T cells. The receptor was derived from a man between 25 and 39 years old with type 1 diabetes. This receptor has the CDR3 CAWSGMEGAGTEAFF. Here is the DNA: TGTGCCTGGAGCGGCATGGAAGGCGCAGGTACTGAAGCTTTCTTT.